This T cell receptor (beta chain) stems from a study of CD8+ T cells in alopecia areata. In regard to this clone: Its target is unknown.

Sorting separated CD4+ and CD8+ T cells out of PBMCs. The study's findings and limits: Scalp sequencing captures resident alphabeta T cells of normal skin too.

Following extraction, RNA underwent reverse transcription to cDNA, which served as the sequencing template. Generated by immunoSEQ multiplex PCR, the TCRdb table keeps only in-frame clones and is missing some. The repertoire includes over 95,000 clones, roughly two fifths of them detected once, and 1% to 1.5% sits in the top ten. The V end was cut by 0 bases, the J end by 4 bases, with 16 bases between. The CDR3 has 16 residues. Germline V gene sequence: CDR1 SGHDT, CDR2 YYEEEE. V usage is TRBV5-6 and J usage is TRBJ1-2, with D possibly being TRBD1 (5 bases). The material sequenced was CD4+ T cells sorted from blood. This TCR came from a human donor with alopecia areata. The CDR3 bases are TGTGCCAGCAGCTTGGGACAGTTTACCTTTCGCTATGGCTACACCTTC. Its protein product is CASSLGQFTFRYGYTF.